The entry below describes one T cell receptor (beta chain). Its matching antigen is unknown. These data are taken from a study of CD8+ T cells in alopecia areata. Study-wide background: Tofacitinib administration to treated patients was oral, at 5 to 10 mg twice daily. Tofacitinib ran for 6 to 18 months before 6 months off drug. Study-level points and caveats: Patients showed less clear TCR sequence sharing than mice, possibly partly because of HLA diversity.

Described treatment: oral pan-JAK inhibitor, 5-10 mg twice daily. Separation by sorting yielded CD4+ and CD8+ T cells from PBMCs. CDR1 and CDR2 (germline): GTSNPN, SVGIG (reference sequence). Trimming cost V 5 bases and J 4 bases, with 8 bases left between them. This CDR3 is 11 amino acids long. Extracted from the samples, RNA was reverse transcribed into cDNA to serve as the sequencing template. The assay was immunoSEQ multiplex PCR, and TCRdb's table has in-frame clones only and misses some. The data hold roughly 220,000 clones, with around two fifths observed a single time. The chain has TRBV30 and TRBJ1-1; D gene uncertain. The clonotype was recovered from a human donor with alopecia areata. The input for sequencing was CD4+ T cells sorted from blood, taken between weeks 30 and 35, from a patient treated with tofacitinib. In DNA, the CDR3 is TGTGCCTGGGTTACGGGCACTGAAGCTTTCTTT. Its translation: CAWVTGTEAFF.